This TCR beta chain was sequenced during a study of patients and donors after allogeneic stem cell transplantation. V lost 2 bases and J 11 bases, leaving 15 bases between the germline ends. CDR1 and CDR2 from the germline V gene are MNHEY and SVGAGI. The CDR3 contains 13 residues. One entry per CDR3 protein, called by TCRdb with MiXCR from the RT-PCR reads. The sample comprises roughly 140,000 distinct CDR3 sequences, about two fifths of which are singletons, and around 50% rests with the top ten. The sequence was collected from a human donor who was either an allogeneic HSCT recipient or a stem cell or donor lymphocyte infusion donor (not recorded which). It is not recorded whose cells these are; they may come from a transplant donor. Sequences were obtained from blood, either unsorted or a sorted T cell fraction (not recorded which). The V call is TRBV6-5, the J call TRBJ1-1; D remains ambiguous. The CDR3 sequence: CASSYLRSDGAFF. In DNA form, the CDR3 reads TGTGCCAGCAGTTACCTCCGGTCGGACGGGGCTTTCTTT.